One sample yielded the 21 T cell receptor beta chains listed below, sequenced in a study of blood T cell repertoires in COVID-19. Repertoires were generated with immunoSEQ multiplex PCR, while TCRdb's copy carries only in-frame clones and drops some. This sample carries 140,000 to 150,000 clones, approximately 81% of them seen once, and the ten largest clones take around 8.8%. Material: peripheral blood. These receptors all stem from a human donor in a cohort sampled during active COVID-19.

The rearrangement uses TRBV7-2 and TRBJ2-7; TRBD1 aligns across 7 bases. V was clipped by 0 bases and J by 0 bases; unmatched bases: 5. Germline lookup yields CDR1 SGHTA and CDR2 FQGNSA. The CDR3 covers 16 residues. The CDR3 bases are TGTGCCAGCAGCTTAGCAGGGGGCCAGAGCTCCTACGAGCAGTACTTC. Encoded protein: CASSLAGGQSSYEQYF. Combining the CDR3 with reference TRBV7-2 and TRBJ2-7 gives the whole variable domain GAGVSQSPSNKVTEKGKDVELRCDPISGHTALYWYRQSLGQGLEFLIYFQGNSAPDKSGLPSDRFSAERTGGSVSTLTIQRTQQEDSAVYLCASSLAGGQSSYEQYFGPGTRLTVT.

This clone was observed once. The chain joins TRBV7-9 to TRBJ1-5, with D unclear. Looked up from germline, CDR1 is SEHNR and CDR2 is FQNEAQ (reference sequence). Trimming shortened V by 1 base and J by 3 bases, and 4 bases separated the two germline ends. This CDR3 has 13 amino acids. The CDR3 DNA is TGTGCCAGCAGCTTAGACTCCAATCAGCCCCAGCATTTT. It is translated as CASSLDSNQPQHF.

This chain connects TRBV24-1 to TRBJ2-1, with 7 bases identical to TRBD2. With 2 bases clipped from V and 1 base from J, the junction kept 13 bases outside the gene matches. In germline, CDR1 is KGHDR, CDR2 SFDVKD. The CDR3 has 19 amino acids. The CDR3: CATSDWGGSRRGSYNEQFF. The CDR3 DNA reads as TGTGCCACCAGTGATTGGGGGGGTTCCCGAAGGGGATCCTACAATGAGCAGTTCTTC.

The J gene is TRBJ1-2, the V gene TRBV9; D might be TRBD1 (5 bases). The V and J ends lost 2 bases and 3 bases respectively, with 8 bases between them. This CDR3 comprises 13 residues. Germline V gives CDR1 SGDLS, CDR2 YYNGEE. The CDR3 region is CASSVGRDYGYTF. The CDR3 DNA follows: TGTGCCAGCAGCGTGGGGCGCGACTATGGCTACACCTTC.

The chain carries TRBV25-1 and TRBJ2-7; 9 bases line up with TRBD1. Germline V gene lookup returns CDR1 MGHDK and CDR2 SYGVNS. This CDR3 region has 17 residues. The V gene end was trimmed by 0 bases and the J gene end by 5 bases; junction bases not matched to a gene: 11. CDR3 in DNA: TGTGCCAGCAGTGAATATGGAGGGACAGGGATGGAGAACGAGCAGTACTTC. Encoded protein: CASSEYGGTGMENEQYF.

This clone was detected only a few times. V gene TRBV6-6 combines with J gene TRBJ1-5; 9 bases fit TRBD1. Germline assignment: CDR1 MNHNY and CDR2 SVGAGI (reference sequence). The junction had 4 bases not matched to a gene; V was cut back by 4 bases and J by 6 bases. This CDR3 has 14 amino acids. In DNA form, the CDR3 reads TGTGCCAGCAGTTTACAGGGGGCAAGTCAGCCCCAGCATTTT. This translates into CASSLQGASQPQHF.

V is TRBV7-8 and J is TRBJ1-2; TRBD1 matches at 9 bases. The junction had 8 bases not matched to a gene; V was cut back by 5 bases and J by 4 bases. Germline V gene lookup returns CDR1 SGHVS and CDR2 FQNEAQ. The CDR3 has 15 residues. The CDR3 DNA is TGTGCCAGCAGCCACCTGGGGACAGGGACCTATGGCTACACCTTC. Its protein product is CASSHLGTGTYGYTF.

This chain joins TRBV15 and TRBJ1-1, with no clear D. V gave up 0 bases and J gave up 0 bases, with 8 bases separating them. This CDR3 spans 15 amino acids. Germline V lookup: CDR1 LNHNV, CDR2 YYDKDF (reference sequence). This chain's CDR3 is CATSREQSMNTEAFF. The DNA of the CDR3 is TGTGCCACCAGCAGAGAACAGTCTATGAACACTGAAGCTTTCTTT.

The rearrangement links TRBV29-1 to TRBJ1-2, with D possibly matching TRBD1 (6 bases). Germline CDR1 is SQVTM and CDR2 is ANQGSEA. The CDR3 runs to 16 residues. V dropped 0 bases and J dropped 5 bases, with 19 bases sitting between them. Here the CDR3 reads CSVEEPGQTLSYGYTF. The CDR3, as DNA: TGCAGCGTTGAAGAACCCGGACAGACGTTGAGTTATGGCTACACCTTC.

The J gene is TRBJ2-2, the V gene TRBV28, with 8 bases matching TRBD2. CDR3 length: 17 amino acids. Trimming took 7 bases from V and 6 from J; bases not matched to a gene: 16. Germline lookup yields CDR1 MDHEN and CDR2 SYDVKM. The CDR3 here is CASIPSSGRKLSGELFF. The CDR3 DNA is TGTGCCAGCATCCCATCGAGCGGGAGAAAACTCTCCGGGGAGCTGTTTTTT.

The chain carries TRBV15 and TRBJ2-1; D gene uncertain. Trimming took off 0 bases at V and 9 bases at J, with 12 bases between the two ends. The CDR3 has 14 residues. CDR1 is LNHNV and CDR2 is YYDKDF in the germline V gene (reference sequence). CDR3 loop: CATSRDFSGVEQFF. The CDR3 DNA is TGTGCCACCAGCAGAGATTTTTCTGGAGTTGAGCAGTTCTTC. Full variable domain (outside the CDR3, taken from reference TRBV15 and TRBJ2-1): DAMVIQNPRYQVTQFGKPVTLSCSQTLNHNVMYWYQQKSSQAPKLLFHYYDKDFNNEADTPDNFQSRRPNTSFCFLDIRSPGLGDTAMYLCATSRDFSGVEQFFGPGTRLTVL.

The chain uses TRBV28 and TRBJ2-7, with D unresolved. The CDR3 contains 11 residues. V gave up 7 bases and J gave up 4 bases, with 8 bases separating them. From germline, CDR1 is MDHEN and CDR2 SYDVKM. The CDR3 DNA follows: TGTGCCAGCACCTCAGATTACGAGCAGTACTTC. It yields the protein CASTSDYEQYF.

The chain combines TRBV19 with TRBJ1-1; 8 bases match TRBD1. Per the germline V gene, CDR1 is LNHDA and CDR2 is SQIVND (reference sequence). With V trimmed by 7 bases and J by 4 bases, 8 bases remained unmatched. This CDR3 has 14 amino acids. This CDR3 is CASTDRGDSTEAFF. As DNA, the CDR3 is TGTGCCAGTACAGACAGGGGAGATAGCACTGAAGCTTTCTTT.

This clone was seen only once. The chain employs TRBV9 and TRBJ2-7, with TRBD1 matching 7 bases. With V trimmed by 4 bases and J by 0 bases, 7 bases remained unmatched. The V gene's germline CDR1 is SGDLS and CDR2 YYNGEE. This CDR3 contains 15 residues. CDR3 DNA sequence: TGTGCCAGCAGCCCCAACAGGGGCCTCTCCTACGAGCAGTACTTC. It encodes CASSPNRGLSYEQYF.

The chain carries TRBV10-3 and TRBJ2-7, with TRBD2 as a possible D gene (6 bases). Germline CDR1 ENHRY, CDR2 SYGVKD. V was shortened by 8 bases and J by 5 bases, with 10 bases between the two germline ends. This CDR3 contains 11 residues. The CDR3: CAIRERDEQYF. The CDR3 nucleotides are TGTGCCATCCGGGAGCGGGACGAGCAGTACTTC.

This chain uses TRBV18 with TRBJ2-6; TRBD1 agrees at 7 bases. V dropped 6 bases and J dropped 5; count of bases not matched to a gene: 7. The CDR3 runs to 15 residues. Germline V gene lookup returns CDR1 KGHSH and CDR2 LQKENI. CDR3 coding DNA: TGTGCCAGCTCCAACGACAGGGACCGGGCCAACGTCCTGACTTTC. It encodes CASSNDRDRANVLTF.

The genes are TRBV19 and TRBJ1-5, with unresolved D. The V gene lost 1 base and the J gene lost 1 base, with 11 bases spanning the gap. Germline CDR1 reads LNHDA; CDR2 reads SQIVND (reference sequence). The CDR3 has 16 amino acids. This chain's CDR3 is CASSIAGGRSNQPQHF. The CDR3 DNA reads as TGTGCCAGTAGTATAGCGGGAGGGAGGAGCAATCAGCCCCAGCATTTT.

This chain joins TRBV5-4 and TRBJ2-5; 8 nucleotides agree with TRBD1. In germline, CDR1 is SGHNT, CDR2 YYREEE (reference sequence). The trim removed 2 bases at V and 4 bases at J, leaving 7 bases unmatched. This CDR3 is built from 15 residues. CDR3: CASSLRTGWGETQYF. The CDR3 nucleotides are TGTGCCAGCAGCTTAAGGACAGGGTGGGGAGAGACCCAGTACTTC.

V gene TRBV9 combines with J gene TRBJ2-2; 10 bases align to TRBD2. Germline V gene sequence: CDR1 SGDLS, CDR2 YYNGEE. There are 19 residues in the CDR3. Trimming took 0 bases from V and 4 from J; bases not matched to a gene: 12. CDR3 coding DNA: TGTGCCAGCAGCGTAGGGTCTAGCGGGAGCGACGACGGCACCGGGGAGCTGTTTTTT. The encoded protein is CASSVGSSGSDDGTGELFF.

This chain uses TRBV5-5 with TRBJ2-5, with a weak D call TRBD1 (6 bases). The V end lost 1 base, the J end lost 4 bases, and 11 bases lay between the germline ends. The CDR3 is 14 amino acids. Germline CDR1 reads SGHKS; CDR2 reads YYEKEE (reference sequence). The CDR3 DNA sequence: TGTGCCAGCAGCTTGATACAGGGCGGAGAGACCCAGTACTTC. Its translation: CASSLIQGGETQYF.

The chain has TRBV9 and TRBJ2-7, with TRBD1 matching over 9 bases. The germline gives CDR1 SGDLS, CDR2 YYNGEE. This CDR3 comprises 15 residues. J was trimmed by 1 base and V by 4 bases; bases with no gene match: 6. CDR3 amino acids: CASSPSGQGSYEQYF. CDR3 in DNA: TGTGCCAGCAGCCCTTCGGGACAGGGATCCTACGAGCAGTACTTC. Supplemented by reference TRBV9 and TRBJ2-7, the full variable domain reads DSGVTQTPKHLITATGQRVTLRCSPRSGDLSVYWYQQSLDQGLQFLIQYYNGEERAKGNILERFSAQQFPDLHSELNLSSLELGDSALYFCASSPSGQGSYEQYFGPGTRLTVT.